What follows are 19 T cell receptor beta chains derived from one specimen sequenced in a study of OX40 agonist ivuxolimab in advanced cancers. The data were produced by immunoSEQ multiplex PCR, yet TCRdb's version contains in-frame clones alone and is incomplete. The repertoire has tens of thousands of clones, 70% to 90% of them found once; the top ten carry approximately 0.33%. The source material was CD4+ or CD8+ T cells sorted from blood, sampled in a trial of the OX40 agonist ivuxolimab. These receptors all come from an adult with an advanced solid tumor such as melanoma, head and neck, liver or kidney cancer.

V usage is TRBV11-2 and J usage is TRBJ1-4; 8 nucleotides match TRBD1. The V segment lost 5 bases and the J segment 7 bases; nucleotides outside the gene matches: 6. Germline V gives CDR1 SGHAT, CDR2 FQNNGV. The CDR3 runs to 14 residues. In DNA form, the CDR3 reads TGTGCCAGCAGCGTTGACAGGGGAGGTGAAAAACTGTTTTTT. It specifies CASSVDRGGEKLFF.

This chain links TRBV25-1 with TRBJ1-2, with unresolved D. CDR3 length equals 13 residues. Between the trimmed V and J ends, which lost 6 bases and 4 bases, there was a span of 12 bases. CDR1 MGHDK and CDR2 SYGVNS come from the germline V gene. This CDR3 is CASRVGEGYGYTF. The CDR3, as DNA: TGTGCCAGCAGGGTCGGAGAGGGCTATGGCTACACCTTC.

The CDR3: CASSPLGQRTGELFF. The DNA of the CDR3 is TGTGCCAGCAGCCCTCTGGGACAGCGCACCGGGGAGCTGTTTTTT. The genes are TRBV11-3 and TRBJ2-2; the match to TRBD1 covers 7 bases. V lost 5 bases, J lost 4 bases, and 7 bases stayed unmatched. The CDR3 runs 15 residues. Germline V lookup: CDR1 SGHNT, CDR2 YENEEA.

This CDR3 reads CASSLQQETQYF. The CDR3 nucleotides read TGTGCCAGCAGCTTACAACAAGAGACCCAGTACTTC. The chain recombines TRBV7-2 with TRBJ2-5; no clear D. Trimming shortened V by 2 bases and J by 2 bases, and 3 bases separated the two germline ends. The CDR3 is 12 residues long. The germline V gene has CDR1 SGHTA and CDR2 FQGNSA.

The J gene is TRBJ1-1, the V gene TRBV18, with 7 bases lining up with TRBD1. The V and J ends lost 0 bases and 0 bases, in that order; junction bases with no gene match: 13. The CDR3 consists of 19 residues. The germline CDR1 and CDR2 sequences are KGHSH and LQKENI. CDR3 sequence: CASSPPQQGPGRMNTEAFF. CDR3 nucleotide sequence: TGTGCCAGCTCACCACCGCAACAGGGGCCTGGACGGATGAACACTGAAGCTTTCTTT.

This clone was detected a few times. This rearrangement joins TRBV5-1 to TRBJ1-2; 9 bases agree with TRBD1. The CDR3 spans 13 residues. CDR1 is SGHRS and CDR2 is YFSETQ in the germline V gene. With V trimmed by 7 bases and J by 6 bases, 7 bases remained unmatched. CDR3 nucleotide sequence: TGCGCCAGCCGGGACAGGGACAAGGATGGCTACACCTTC. Translated: CASRDRDKDGYTF.

This clone was observed a handful of times. V and J are TRBV15 and TRBJ1-1; possible D gene TRBD1, 5 bases. The CDR3 has 15 residues. From germline, CDR1 is LNHNV and CDR2 YYDKDF (reference sequence). Trimming cost V 1 base and J 1 base, with 10 bases left between them. CDR3 sequence reads: CATSRGGGGNTEAFF. The CDR3 nucleotides are TGTGCCACCAGCAGAGGTGGCGGGGGGAACACTGAAGCTTTCTTT.

This clone was detected a few times. The genes are TRBV10-3 and TRBJ1-1; the D gene is possibly TRBD1 (5 bases). With 5 bases removed from V and 3 bases from J, the gap between germline ends came to 13 bases. The CDR3 sequence is 14 residues long. Per germline, CDR1 ENHRY and CDR2 SYGVKD. This chain's CDR3 is CAISPTRGDTEAFF. Written as DNA, the CDR3 is TGTGCCATCAGTCCCACAAGGGGAGACACTGAAGCTTTCTTT.

The chain links TRBV5-6 to TRBJ2-1; either TRBD1 or TRBD2 may fit D (6 bases each). Trimming cost V 2 bases and J 10 bases, with 7 bases left between them. Germline V gene data show CDR1 as SGHDT and CDR2 as YYEEEE. This CDR3 region has 11 residues. CDR3 loop: CASSLGGEQFF. The CDR3 nucleotides are TGTGCCAGCAGCTTAGGGGGGGAGCAGTTCTTC.

The J gene is TRBJ2-4, the V gene TRBV4-1, with D tentatively TRBD1 (6 bases). V lost 1 base, J lost 1 base, and 8 bases lay in between. The CDR3 length is 15 residues. Germline-derived CDR1 and CDR2 are MGHRA and YSYEKL. CDR3 sequence reads: CASSQGGQAKNIQYF. The DNA for the CDR3 is TGCGCCAGCAGCCAAGGGGGGCAGGCCAAAAACATTCAGTACTTC.

The sample holds one count of this clone. The gene calls are TRBV16 and TRBJ1-2; the D gene is possibly TRBD1 (6 bases). V was clipped by 2 bases and J by 7 bases, with 17 bases between them. CDR3 length: 15 residues. Per the germline V gene, CDR1 is KGHSY and CDR2 is FQNENV. CDR3 sequence (DNA): TGTGCCAGCAGCCAAAGATCTAGGGGGGATAGTGGCTACACCTTC. Translated, it gives CASSQRSRGDSGYTF.

This clone was seen once. The V call is TRBV18, the J call TRBJ2-3; 7 positions agree with TRBD2. Germline CDR1 KGHSH, CDR2 LQKENI. J lost 4 bases, V lost 6 bases, and 19 bases had no gene match. The CDR3 extends over 18 amino acids. The CDR3 nucleotides are TGTGCCAGCTCCCGGGCGGGGACGGGAGGATCGAGGGCAGATACGCAGTATTTT. Translated, it gives CASSRAGTGGSRADTQYF.

This clone has more than one count but fewer than ten. The genes are TRBV19 and TRBJ1-1; 9 nucleotides agree with TRBD1. The CDR3 extends over 15 amino acids. With V trimmed by 5 bases and J by 1 base, 5 bases remained unmatched. Germline CDR1 reads LNHDA; CDR2 reads SQIVND (reference sequence). The CDR3 DNA is TGTGCCAGTAGTCCCAAGACAGGGGGGAACACTGAAGCTTTCTTT. Amino acids: CASSPKTGGNTEAFF.

The chain links TRBV6-1 to TRBJ1-1; D uncertain. Trimming shortened V by 0 bases and J by 0 bases, and 14 bases separated the two germline ends. Germline assignment: CDR1 MNHNS and CDR2 SASEGT. The CDR3 has 17 residues. The CDR3 is CASSEALSTLVNTEAFF. CDR3 coding DNA: TGTGCCAGCAGTGAAGCGCTGTCGACCTTGGTGAACACTGAAGCTTTCTTT.

The chain joins TRBV5-5 to TRBJ1-1; 9 bases map to TRBD1. Unmatched junction bases numbered 6, after V lost 2 bases and J lost 1 base. Germline lookup yields CDR1 SGHKS and CDR2 YYEKEE (reference sequence). CDR3 size: 16 residues. The DNA of the CDR3 is TGTGCCAGCAGCTTCTTACAGGGGGCTGGGAACACTGAAGCTTTCTTT. It yields the protein CASSFLQGAGNTEAFF.

The genes are TRBV5-4 and TRBJ2-1, with 11 bases matching TRBD2. The germline V gene has CDR1 SGHNT and CDR2 YYREEE (reference sequence). With V trimmed by 1 base and J by 4 bases, 4 bases remained unmatched. The CDR3 totals 16 residues. The CDR3 DNA sequence: TGTGCCAGCAGCTTGCCTCTAGCGGGGGGTTACAATGAGCAGTTCTTC. Amino acid sequence: CASSLPLAGGYNEQFF.

The chain's CDR3 is CASDERGLGNQPQHF. CDR3 DNA sequence: TGCGCCAGTGACGAACGGGGGCTTGGCAATCAGCCCCAGCATTTT. This sequence joins TRBV10-2 and TRBJ1-5, with D possibly TRBD1 on 6 matching bases. This CDR3 region has 15 residues. Trimming shortened V by 9 bases and J by 2 bases, and 17 bases separated the two germline ends. CDR1 is WSHSY, CDR2 SAAADI, per germline.

V is TRBV4-3 and J is TRBJ1-6; 10 positions match TRBD1. Per the germline V gene, CDR1 is LGHNA and CDR2 is YSLEER. The J segment lost 8 bases and the V segment lost 3 bases, leaving 4 bases of the junction unmatched. The CDR3 consists of 15 residues. The CDR3 DNA follows: TGCGCCAGCAGCCACGGGACAGGGGTCGATTCACCCCTCCACTTT. Protein sequence: CASSHGTGVDSPLHF.

This clone showed up just a few times. This chain joins TRBV29-1 and TRBJ1-1; D ambiguous. Trimming shortened V by 5 bases and J by 1 base, and 5 bases separated the two germline ends. CDR1 and CDR2 (germline): SQVTM, ANQGSEA. This CDR3 region has 11 residues. The CDR3 DNA sequence: TGCAGCGTTCGTAGGAACACTGAAGCTTTCTTT. Residues: CSVRRNTEAFF.